This TCR beta chain stems from a study of CD8 T cells in Susac syndrome. After extraction with the RNeasy kit, about 0.5 to 1 ug of the RNA was reverse transcribed using random hexamers. Amplification of TCR beta CDR3 across 54 Vbeta and 13 Jbeta was performed with immunoSEQ multiplex PCR. TCRdb ran MiXCR on the immunoSEQ multiplex PCR reads and lists one entry per CDR3 protein. The sample records 73,000 or so distinct CDR3 sequences, roughly 94% being singletons. General observations from the study: It was acknowledged by the study that relatively few individuals were included in its TCR sequencing and HLA analysis.

The CDR3 length is 14 residues. V was shortened by 3 bases and J by 5 bases, with 11 bases between the two germline ends. The V gene's germline CDR1 is LNHDA and CDR2 SQIVND (reference sequence). Note on this clonotype: No antigen is known for it.

The study used treatment-naive patients who had stable or active relapsing-remitting disease as multiple sclerosis controls. The sample was CD8+ T cells from PBMCs. The clonotype was recovered from a human donor with multiple sclerosis. The genes are TRBV19 and TRBJ1-5, with D tentatively TRBD1 (5 bases). The CDR3 bases are TGTGCCAGTAGTATGGCGGGGGGGTATCAGCCCCAGCATTTT. It is translated as CASSMAGGYQPQHF.